Below, one T cell receptor (beta chain) is given with its context. This receptor's antigen is unknown. No base quality values were provided; no much bigger clone lies one nucleotide off. V is shortened by 6 bases, J by 4 bases, and the region joining them spans 12 bases. The CDR3 goes from the cysteine to the phenylalanine over 13 residues. Of all the DNA, just the CDR3 is kept, 39 bases in frame from base 1. From a lookup of the germline V gene, CDR1 and CDR2 are SNHLY and FYNNEI. The source of the sample is a study of blood T cell repertoires in COVID-19 (dated by TCRdb to 2020 to 2021). Background on the whole study: The collaborator samples originated in the United States, Italy and Spain and spanned the acute and convalescent phases of COVID-19. Where HLA class I and class II types were available, the types were taken from metadata supplied by the sample provider, not from assay-based typing. The sample metadata nearly always contained a de-identified subject ID, COVID-19 status, age in years and sex. Deeply sampled blood TCRbeta repertoires from subjects exposed to, actively infected with, or recovered from COVID-19 were included in the dataset. Samples were obtained from the ongoing ImmuneRACE study (first 160 participants) and from approximately 1,200 subjects provided by 6 global collaborators. The material from the prospective study consisted of cDNA or gDNA derived from T cells, B-cell-depleted T cells, or PBMCs. The repertoires were released in a freely available public database intended as a resource for research on the immune response to SARS-CoV-2.

TCRbeta CDR3 regions were amplified from genomic DNA by means of the immunoSEQ Assay, a bias-controlled multiplex PCR. As for how the authors treated the data: The number of nucleated cells in each sample was estimated by amplification of reference gene primers within the assay. Sequence reads were collapsed and filtered to measure the absolute abundance of every unique TCRbeta CDR3 rearrangement. For each sample, productive Simpson clonality was calculated as the square root of Simpson's diversity index over productive rearrangements. TCRdb took over this immuneACCESS table, retaining in-frame rearrangements with V and J assigned. Such tables are incomplete; in checked studies, under half of the missing clones stem from an unresolved V gene, and the remainder is unexplained. V, J and clone size derive from that table, while D and trimming were established from the DNA sequence. Recorded for this sample are over 150,000 clones; approximately 84% of them occurred a single time. The ten largest clones take up roughly 7.1% of the sample.

What the authors observed across the whole study: Clinical and demographic metadata were provided uncurated, with the amount varying by source and participant.

Each collaborating institution followed its own protocols to collect whole blood in K2EDTA tubes. Collaborator samples were shipped for TCRbeta analysis as frozen whole blood, isolated PBMCs, or DNA extracted from either sample type. The origin of this receptor is a human donor in a cohort sampled during active COVID-19. Rearrangement joined TRBV2 to TRBJ1-2; TRBD1 might be the D gene, on 5 matching bases. Material for sequencing was peripheral blood. The nucleotide sequence reads as follows: TGTGCCAGCAGACGACAGAGCGCCTATGGCTACACCTTC. Translated, it gives CASRRQSAYGYTF.